Sequencing of this T cell receptor (beta chain) was carried out in a study of T-cell memory formation after mild COVID-19. Study as a whole: Clusters were largely donor specific.

Germline-derived CDR1 and CDR2 are GTSNPN and SVGIG (reference sequence). The CDR3 runs 13 residues. V lost 2 bases and J lost 6, with 11 bases in between. TCRdb redid the calling of the 5' RACE reads with MiXCR, one entry per CDR3 protein. The top ten hold approximately 8.1% of the sample, which has fewer than 650,000 distinct CDR3 sequences, 17% seen once. The sequencing input was PBMCs or a T cell subset sorted from them (not recorded which). The rearrangement links TRBV30 to TRBJ2-1; weak D call: TRBD2 (5 bases). The receptor was isolated from an adult woman who had mild COVID-19 (a few samples of this study predate the infection). Cell type and time point are not known. Here the CDR3 DNA reads TGTGCCTGGAGTCAGCGGCGTCGCAATGAGCAGTTCTTC. The encoded protein is CAWSQRRRNEQFF.